These 9 T cell receptor beta chains came from one sample sequenced in a study of T cells in Graves' hyperthyroidism and ophthalmopathy. Amplified TCR beta CDR3 regions derived from RNA transcripts. The TCR CDR3 was amplified in a first-round RT-PCR using the HTBI primer set. TCRdb redid the calling of the multiplex PCR reads with MiXCR, one entry per CDR3 protein. The sample holds about 600,000 distinct CDR3 sequences; about a sixth are singletons and the top ten take approximately 3.5%. What was sequenced was blood. These TCRs come from a woman aged 40 to 50 with Graves' ophthalmopathy.

J is TRBJ2-3 and V is TRBV20-1, with 11 bases aligning to TRBD2. Germline assignment: CDR1 DFQATT and CDR2 SNEGSKA (reference sequence). After removal of 0 bases from V and 10 bases from J, the junction contained 12 bases not matched to a gene. The CDR3 length is 16 residues. The CDR3 sequence is CSARDGVAGGGDAQYF. For the CDR3, the DNA is TGCAGTGCTAGAGATGGGGTAGCGGGGGGGGGGGATGCGCAGTATTTT.

This clonotype was seen ten or more times. The V gene is TRBV7-2, the J gene TRBJ2-2, with TRBD1 identical over 8 bases. V dropped 5 bases and J dropped 7; count of bases not matched to a gene: 6. CDR3 length equals 14 residues. Germline loops: CDR1 SGHTA, CDR2 FQGNSA. The CDR3 protein is CASSPRQGYGELFF. The CDR3 DNA reads TGTGCCAGCAGCCCACGACAGGGGTACGGGGAGCTGTTTTTT.

This clonotype was observed a handful of times. The V and J genes are TRBV5-4 and TRBJ2-7; D is ambiguous. CDR3 length: 14 amino acids. Trimming pared 2 bases from V and 7 bases from J, leaving 16 bases between. Germline V CDR1 and CDR2: SGHNT, YYREEE (reference sequence). The DNA for the CDR3 is TGTGCCAGCAGCTTCCCAGACGGTGGCGGAGAGCAGTACTTC. Encoded protein: CASSFPDGGGEQYF. Using reference TRBV5-4 and TRBJ2-7 for the parts outside the CDR3, the full variable domain is ETGVTQSPTHLIKTRGQQVTLRCSSQSGHNTVSWYQQALGQGPQFIFQYYREEENGRGNFPPRFSGLQFPNYSSELNVNALELDDSALYLCASSFPDGGGEQYFGPGTRLTVT.

The chain carries TRBV19 and TRBJ2-7; 7 nucleotides align to TRBD1. CDR3 length: 14 residues. Trimming at V came to 4 bases and at J to 4 bases, leaving 7 bases not matched to a gene. The germline V gene encodes CDR1 LNHDA and CDR2 SQIVND (reference sequence). The CDR3 is CASSRETGQYEQYF. The CDR3 nucleotides read TGTGCCAGTAGTAGAGAGACAGGGCAATACGAGCAGTACTTC.

This chain uses TRBV7-9 with TRBJ2-2; 10 positions match TRBD1. V gave up 5 bases and J gave up 4 bases; unmatched junction bases: 4. The CDR3 has 15 residues. Germline-derived CDR1 and CDR2 are SEHNR and FQNEAQ (reference sequence). The CDR3 is CASSTRTGGTGELFF. In nucleotides, the CDR3 is TGTGCCAGCAGCACAAGGACAGGGGGCACCGGGGAGCTGTTTTTT.

This clonotype has only a few counts. The J gene is TRBJ2-2, the V gene TRBV7-8, with 8 nucleotides matching TRBD1. The length of the CDR3 is 18 residues. CDR1 and CDR2 (germline): SGHVS, FQNEAQ. V was pared by 3 bases and J by 5 bases, with 14 bases of the junction left unmatched. The CDR3 region is CASSFVGLRTGMTGELFF. In DNA form, the CDR3 reads TGTGCCAGCAGCTTCGTCGGCCTAAGGACAGGGATGACCGGGGAGCTGTTTTTT.

The chain links TRBV3-1 to TRBJ1-5; D not certain. V was cut by 0 bases and J by 6 bases, with 6 bases left in between. The CDR3 runs 13 residues. Per germline, CDR1 LGHDT and CDR2 YNNKEL (reference sequence). In DNA, the CDR3 is TGTGCCAGCAGCCAAGACCTGGTTCAGCCCCAGCATTTT. Translated: CASSQDLVQPQHF.

Many counts were recorded for this clonotype. This sequence joins TRBV5-1 and TRBJ2-5; 8 positions agree with TRBD1. CDR3 length equals 15 residues. Per germline, CDR1 SGHRS and CDR2 YFSETQ. V was pared by 4 bases and J by 4 bases, with 9 bases of the junction left unmatched. The CDR3 nucleotides are TGCGCCAGCAGCCCCGGGACAGGAGTAGTAGAGACCCAGTACTTC. As protein: CASSPGTGVVETQYF.

This clonotype was seen many times. The rearrangement joins TRBV2 to TRBJ2-2; 12 nucleotides match TRBD1. J was trimmed by 6 bases and V by 6 bases; bases with no gene match: 8. Looked up from germline, CDR1 is SNHLY and CDR2 is FYNNEI. There are 16 residues in the CDR3. CDR3 nucleotides: TGTGCCAGCAGAGATCCCGGGACAGGGGGCTCCGGGGAGCTGTTTTTT. It specifies CASRDPGTGGSGELFF. Combining the CDR3 with reference TRBV2 and TRBJ2-2 gives the whole variable domain EPEVTQTPSHQVTQMGQEVILRCVPISNHLYFYWYRQILGQKVEFLVSFYNNEISEKSEIFDDQFSVERPDGSNFTLKIRSTKLEDSAMYFCASRDPGTGGSGELFFGEGSRLTVL.